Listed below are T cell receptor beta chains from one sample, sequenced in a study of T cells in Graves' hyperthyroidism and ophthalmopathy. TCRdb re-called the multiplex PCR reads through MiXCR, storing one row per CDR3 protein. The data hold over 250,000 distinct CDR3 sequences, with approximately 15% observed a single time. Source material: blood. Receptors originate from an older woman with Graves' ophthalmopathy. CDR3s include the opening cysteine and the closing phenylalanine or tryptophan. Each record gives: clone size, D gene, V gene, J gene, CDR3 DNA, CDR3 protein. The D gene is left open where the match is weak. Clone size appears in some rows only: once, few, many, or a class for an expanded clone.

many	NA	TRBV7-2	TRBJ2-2	TGTGCCAGCAGCTTAATCAGGGTTACGGAGCTGTTTTTT	CASSLIRVTELFF
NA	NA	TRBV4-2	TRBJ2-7	TGTGCCAGCAGCCAAGATATAGCGGCTACAGGCCCTTACGAGCAGTACTTC	CASSQDIAATGPYEQYF
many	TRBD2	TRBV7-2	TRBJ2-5	TGTGCCAGCAGCTTGGGGCTAGCGGGAGAAGAGACCCAGTACTTC	CASSLGLAGEETQYF
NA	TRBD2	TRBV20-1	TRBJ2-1	TGCAGTGCTGGAGATCCGACTAGCGGGAGCAATGAGCAGTTCTTC	CSAGDPTSGSNEQFF
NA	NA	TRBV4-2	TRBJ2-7	TGTGCCAGCAGCCATCAGGACAGTTTGAGCTCCTACGAGCAGTACTTC	CASSHQDSLSSYEQYF
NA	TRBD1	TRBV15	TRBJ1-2	TGTGCCACCAGCAGAGAGAGATGGACAGGGGACAGCTATGGCTACACCTTC	CATSRERWTGDSYGYTF
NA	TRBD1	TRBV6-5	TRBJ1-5	TGTGCCAGCAGTTCACGAGACAGGGGAAATCAGCCCCAGCATTTT	CASSSRDRGNQPQHF
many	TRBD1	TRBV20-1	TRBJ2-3	TGCAGTGCCACGGGACAGGGGCACACAGATACGCAGTATTTT	CSATGQGHTDTQYF
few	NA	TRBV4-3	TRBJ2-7	TGCGCCAGCAGCCAAGATCTTGAAGGTTACGAGCAGTACTTC	CASSQDLEGYEQYF
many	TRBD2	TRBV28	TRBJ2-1	TGTGCCAGCAGTTTCGGGAGGGACGAGCAGTTCTTC	CASSFGRDEQFF
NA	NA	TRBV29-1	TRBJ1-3	TGCAGCGTTGGAAACTCTGGAAACACCATATATTTT	CSVGNSGNTIYF
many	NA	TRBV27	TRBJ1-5	TGTGCCAGCAGTTTCGATGGATATCAGCCCCAGCATTTT	CASSFDGYQPQHF
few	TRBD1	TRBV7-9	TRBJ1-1	TGTGCCAGCAGCCCCTGGACAGGGGAGGTCGCTTTCTTT	CASSPWTGEVAFF
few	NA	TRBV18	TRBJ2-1	TGTGCCAGCACTTTAGGGGGGGTAGCCTACAATGAGCAGTTCTTC	CASTLGGVAYNEQFF
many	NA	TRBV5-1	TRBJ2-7	TGCGCCAGCAGGGACAGCAGGCTTTCCTACGAGCAGTACTTC	CASRDSRLSYEQYF
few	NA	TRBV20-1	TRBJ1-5	TGCAGTGCTAGGGGGGGGAGCGGCAATCAGCCCCAGCATTTT	CSARGGSGNQPQHF
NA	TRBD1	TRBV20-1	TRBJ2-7	TGCAGTGCTAGTGACACCGGGACAGGGGGGTACGAGCAGTACTTC	CSASDTGTGGYEQYF
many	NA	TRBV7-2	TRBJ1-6	TGTGCCAGCAGGCAGGCCACCTATAATTCACCCCTCCACTTT	CASRQATYNSPLHF
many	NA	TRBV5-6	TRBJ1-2	TGTGCCAGCAGCTTGGAAACAGGCTCCTATGGCTACACCTTC	CASSLETGSYGYTF
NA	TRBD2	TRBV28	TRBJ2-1	TGTGCCAGCAGTCCCAGGCGGGAGCGGTTCTTC	CASSPRRERFF
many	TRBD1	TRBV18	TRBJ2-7	TGTGCCAGCTCATTTGGACAGGCCTACGAGCAGTACTTC	CASSFGQAYEQYF
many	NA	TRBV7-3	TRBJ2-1	TGTGCCAGCAGCCCCTATAAAAGCTCCTACAATGAGCAGTTCTTC	CASSPYKSSYNEQFF
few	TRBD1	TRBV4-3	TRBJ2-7	TGCGCCAGCAGCCAAGGGACAGGGGCGCGGGACGAGCAGTACTTC	CASSQGTGARDEQYF
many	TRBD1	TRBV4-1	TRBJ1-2	TGCGCCAGCAGCCCCGGGACAGCTCAGAACTATGGCTACACCTTC	CASSPGTAQNYGYTF
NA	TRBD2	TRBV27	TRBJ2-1	TGTGCCAGCAGTTTACCTAAGGGACTAGGCACCCCGGGTGAGCAGTTCTTC	CASSLPKGLGTPGEQFF
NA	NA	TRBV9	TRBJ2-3	TGTGCCAGCAGCGTAGGCACCCGCACAGATACGCAGTATTTT	CASSVGTRTDTQYF
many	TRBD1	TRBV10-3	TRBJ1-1	TGTGCCATCAGTCTCAATAAGGACAGGCCCGAAGCTTTCTTT	CAISLNKDRPEAFF
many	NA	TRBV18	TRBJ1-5	TGTGCCAGCTCACCCGCTAGCAATCAGCCCCAGCATTTT	CASSPASNQPQHF
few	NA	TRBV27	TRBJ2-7	TGTGCCAGCAGTTTATATTCAAGCGGTCCCTACGAGCAGTACTTC	CASSLYSSGPYEQYF
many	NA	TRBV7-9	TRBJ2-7	TGTGCCAGCAGCTTAGGGGGACACTTGGGGTACGAGCAGTACTTC	CASSLGGHLGYEQYF
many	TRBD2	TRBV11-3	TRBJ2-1	TGTGCCAGCAGCCAGGGACTACGTGACAATGAGCAGTTCTTC	CASSQGLRDNEQFF
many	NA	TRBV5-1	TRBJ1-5	TGCGCCAGCAGCCACGATAGCAATCAGCCCCAGCATTTT	CASSHDSNQPQHF
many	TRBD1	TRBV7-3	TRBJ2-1	TGTGCCAGCAGCGCGGGGACAGGGGTCCATGAGCAGTTCTTC	CASSAGTGVHEQFF
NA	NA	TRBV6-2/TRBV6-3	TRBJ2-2	TGTGCCAGCAGTCCTCTTGCGAAGGGGGAGCTGTTTTTT	CASSPLAKGELFF
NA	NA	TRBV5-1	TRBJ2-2	TGCGCCAGCAGCACCGGATCAGGGCCGTATACCGGGGAGCTGTTTTTT	CASSTGSGPYTGELFF
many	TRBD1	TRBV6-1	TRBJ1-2	TGTGCCAGCAGAAGGGACAGCAACTATGGCTACACCTTC	CASRRDSNYGYTF
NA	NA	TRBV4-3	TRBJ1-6	TGCGCCAGCAGCTCAAGAGGGGTAGGGGATAAATATAATTCACCCCTCCACTTT	CASSSRGVGDKYNSPLHF
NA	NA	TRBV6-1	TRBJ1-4	TGTGCCAGCAGTTTATTCGACAGTCCCAATGAAAAACTGTTTTTT	CASSLFDSPNEKLFF
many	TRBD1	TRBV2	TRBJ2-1	TGTGCCAGCAGTATCCGGGGAATGGGACAGGGTGAGCAGTTCTTC	CASSIRGMGQGEQFF
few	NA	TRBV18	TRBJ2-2	TGTGCCAGCTCACCACGTGCCCAGGCGAGCACCGGGGAGCTGTTTTTT	CASSPRAQASTGELFF
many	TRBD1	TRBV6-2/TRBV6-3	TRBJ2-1	TGTGCCAGCAGGGACAGGGGTTCCCCCTACAATGAGCAGTTCTTC	CASRDRGSPYNEQFF
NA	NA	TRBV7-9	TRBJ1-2	TGTGCCAGCAGCCCCCCGGGGGGCCTGTATGGCTACACCTTC	CASSPPGGLYGYTF